A selection of T cell receptor beta chains follows, all from one sample in a study of cytomegalovirus exposure and HLA in healthy donors. The protocol was immunoSEQ multiplex PCR, while the TCRdb copy is restricted to in-frame clones and leaves out a portion. Found here are about 200,000 clones, around 70% of them singletons; the top ten hold 2% to 3%. Material: PBMCs. All receptors come from a man aged 40-55 years in good health and CMV-seropositive. Each CDR3 is given with its conserved first and last residue. D genes are given only for firm matches. Size values are once, few and many counts, or a class for expanded clones, and some rows have none.

V gene	J gene	D gene	clone size	CDR3 protein	CDR3 DNA
TRBV5-1	TRBJ2-3	-	-	CASSLERTETDTQYF	TGCGCCAGCAGCTTGGAAAGGACAGAGACAGATACGCAGTATTTT
TRBV4-2	TRBJ2-7	-	-	CASSYSPGLSYEQYF	TGTGCCAGCAGCTACTCTCCGGGGTTATCCTACGAGCAGTACTTC
TRBV6-4	TRBJ1-6	TRBD1	few	CASSTLPDRGFPLHF	TGTGCCAGCAGTACCCTTCCGGACAGGGGATTCCCCCTCCACTTT
TRBV2	TRBJ2-3	-	once	CASSYAPAAAQYF	TGTGCCAGCAGCTATGCCCCAGCGGCCGCGCAGTATTTT
TRBV9	TRBJ2-3	TRBD1	few	CASSAQGADTQYF	TGTGCCAGCAGCGCTCAGGGGGCAGATACGCAGTATTTT
TRBV5-1	TRBJ2-7	TRBD2	-	CASSSWTSGGYEQYF	TGCGCCAGCAGCTCTTGGACTAGCGGGGGATACGAGCAGTACTTC
TRBV6-4	TRBJ2-1	TRBD1	-	CASSPGQGAFNEQFF	TGTGCCAGCAGCCCCGGACAGGGGGCATTCAATGAGCAGTTCTTC
TRBV5-1	TRBJ1-1	-	few	CASSLKGGLGTEAFF	TGCGCCAGCAGCTTGAAGGGAGGGCTGGGCACTGAAGCTTTCTTT
TRBV11-1	TRBJ2-2	-	few	CASSWGRRGTNTGELFF	TGTGCCAGCAGCTGGGGGAGGAGGGGCACGAACACCGGGGAGCTGTTTTTT
TRBV7-9	TRBJ2-2	-	-	CASSFRGGTGELFF	TGTGCCAGCAGCTTCAGGGGCGGAACCGGGGAGCTGTTTTTT
TRBV7-2	TRBJ1-5	-	few	CASSYDRYQPQHF	TGTGCCAGCAGCTATGACAGATATCAGCCCCAGCATTTT
TRBV11-2	TRBJ2-6	-	-	CASSRPNRAPLSGANVLTF	TGTGCCAGCAGCCGACCAAACAGGGCTCCTCTCTCTGGGGCCAACGTCCTGACTTTC
TRBV18	TRBJ2-7	-	-	CASSPVEGAYEQYF	TGTGCCAGCTCACCAGTCGAGGGGGCCTACGAGCAGTACTTC
TRBV5-5	TRBJ2-7	TRBD1	-	CASSFPDRGYEQYF	TGTGCCAGCAGCTTTCCGGACAGGGGGTACGAGCAGTACTTC
TRBV19	TRBJ1-3	-	-	CASNPEGDSYSNTIYF	TGTGCCAGTAACCCCGAAGGGGACTCCTATTCAAACACCATATATTTT
TRBV5-5	TRBJ2-2	-	few	CASSLFQGGPGELFF	TGTGCCAGCAGCTTGTTTCAGGGGGGTCCCGGGGAGCTGTTTTTT
TRBV5-1	TRBJ2-3	TRBD1	-	CASSLQGAKNTDTQYF	TGCGCCAGCAGCTTACAGGGGGCGAAAAACACAGATACGCAGTATTTT
TRBV23-1	TRBJ2-7	-	-	CASSQSQPGVGNYEQYF	TGCGCCAGCAGTCAATCCCAACCCGGGGTAGGGAACTACGAGCAGTACTTC
TRBV4-1	TRBJ2-6	TRBD1	few	CASSRGGLVAGANVLTF	TGCGCCAGCAGCCGAGGGGGCTTAGTTGCTGGGGCCAACGTCCTGACTTTC
TRBV28	TRBJ2-2	-	-	CASSAKWSRSDGELFF	TGTGCCAGCAGCGCCAAGTGGTCGAGGTCTGACGGGGAGCTGTTTTTT
TRBV2	TRBJ2-1	TRBD2	-	CASSSSGGRNYNEQFF	TGTGCCAGCAGCAGCTCGGGGGGGAGAAATTATAATGAGCAGTTCTTC
TRBV5-4	TRBJ1-1	-	-	CASSLGGGRNTEAFF	TGTGCCAGCAGCCTCGGGGGGGGGCGGAACACTGAAGCTTTCTTT
TRBV18	TRBJ1-1	TRBD1	-	CASSQGQGEAFF	TGTGCCAGCTCTCAAGGACAGGGTGAAGCTTTCTTT
TRBV28	TRBJ2-1	-	-	CASRSPGEGYNEQFF	TGTGCCAGCAGATCACCAGGGGAGGGCTACAATGAGCAGTTCTTC
TRBV5-8	TRBJ1-2	-	once	CASSAPGDNYGYTF	TGTGCCAGCAGCGCCCCGGGAGACAACTATGGCTACACCTTC
TRBV29-1	TRBJ2-1	-	few	CSVEDPRLVFNEQFF	TGCAGCGTTGAAGATCCGAGACTAGTATTCAATGAGCAGTTCTTC
TRBV4-1	TRBJ2-5	-	-	CASSQSLLGGALQETQYF	TGCGCCAGCAGCCAATCCCTACTGGGGGGGGCTCTACAAGAGACCCAGTACTTC
TRBV28	TRBJ1-2	-	few	CASSHGLSGYTF	TGTGCCAGCAGTCACGGACTAAGTGGCTACACCTTC
TRBV5-1	TRBJ2-2	-	-	CASSFKQNTGELFF	TGCGCCAGCAGCTTTAAACAGAACACCGGGGAGCTGTTTTTT
TRBV7-2	TRBJ1-1	TRBD1	-	CASSLWTGTNTEAFF	TGTGCCAGCAGCTTATGGACAGGGACGAACACTGAAGCTTTCTTT
TRBV7-2	TRBJ2-7	TRBD1	-	CASSTRQGPYEQYF	TGTGCCAGCAGCACCAGACAGGGGCCCTACGAGCAGTACTTC
TRBV5-1	TRBJ1-2	-	-	CASSLDSGIFPYGYTF	TGCGCCAGCAGCTTGGACTCAGGAATCTTCCCCTATGGCTACACCTTC
TRBV9	TRBJ2-7	TRBD1	-	CASSTGTGGYEQYF	TGTGCCAGCAGCACCGGGACAGGGGGCTACGAGCAGTACTTC
TRBV28	TRBJ1-5	-	few	CASSWGGVSNNQPQHF	TGTGCCAGCAGTTGGGGGGGGGTGAGTAACAATCAGCCCCAGCATTTT
TRBV9	TRBJ2-3	-	-	CASSVASPGTDTQYF	TGTGCCAGCAGCGTAGCTAGTCCGGGAACAGATACGCAGTATTTT
TRBV7-6	TRBJ2-1	TRBD1	few	CASSLNRGSYNEQFF	TGTGCCAGCAGCCTTAACAGGGGCTCCTACAATGAGCAGTTCTTC
TRBV6-5	TRBJ1-5	-	-	CASGETGSNQPQHF	TGTGCCAGCGGTGAAACAGGGAGCAATCAGCCCCAGCATTTT
TRBV7-2	TRBJ1-1	-	-	CASTHEDSSLMNTEAFF	TGTGCCAGCACCCACGAGGACAGTAGTCTCATGAACACTGAAGCTTTCTTT
TRBV25-1	TRBJ2-3	-	-	CASSEAGASTDTQYF	TGTGCCAGCAGTGAAGCGGGGGCTAGCACAGATACGCAGTATTTT
TRBV6-5	TRBJ2-1	TRBD1	-	CASSYSNRGWANEQFF	TGTGCCAGCAGTTACTCCAACAGGGGATGGGCGAATGAGCAGTTCTTC
TRBV15	TRBJ2-7	-	-	CATSRDRRGSYEQYF	TGTGCCACCAGCAGAGATCGGAGGGGATCCTACGAGCAGTACTTC
TRBV7-8	TRBJ1-5	TRBD1	once	CASSSGQGAGQPQHF	TGTGCCAGCAGCTCCGGACAGGGGGCGGGTCAGCCCCAGCATTTT
TRBV11-2	TRBJ1-5	-	-	CASSLGLYRGQPQHF	TGTGCCAGCAGCTTAGGTTTATACCGGGGGCAGCCCCAGCATTTT
TRBV5-5	TRBJ2-5	TRBD1	once	CASSHPGQGTETQYF	TGTGCCAGCAGCCATCCGGGACAGGGGACGGAGACCCAGTACTTC
TRBV29-1	TRBJ2-3	-	-	CSVDVVLDTQYF	TGCAGCGTTGACGTGGTACTAGATACGCAGTATTTT
TRBV6-6	TRBJ2-2	TRBD2	-	CASNLGTSGATGELFF	TGTGCCAGCAACCTTGGGACTAGCGGGGCCACCGGGGAGCTGTTTTTT
TRBV11-2	TRBJ1-4	-	once	CASSSDPSGEKLFF	TGTGCCAGCAGCTCCGACCCTTCGGGTGAAAAACTGTTTTTT
TRBV7-9	TRBJ2-7	TRBD2	few	CASRGRAGGSYEQYF	TGTGCCAGCAGGGGCCGGGCGGGAGGCTCCTACGAGCAGTACTTC
TRBV5-1	TRBJ2-1	-	-	CASSSRWYEQFF	TGCGCCAGCAGCTCGAGGTGGTATGAGCAGTTCTTC
TRBV6-6	TRBJ2-2	TRBD1	-	CASSSTRDRVWGELFF	TGTGCCAGCAGCTCGACCCGGGACAGGGTTTGGGGGGAGCTGTTTTTT
TRBV11-2	TRBJ2-6	-	few	CASSLDVGGTDLTF	TGTGCCAGCAGCTTAGATGTTGGCGGTACGGACCTGACTTTC
TRBV2	TRBJ1-5	-	few	CASGGGGEVQPQHF	TGTGCCAGCGGGGGCGGGGGTGAAGTCCAGCCCCAGCATTTT
TRBV18	TRBJ1-1	TRBD1	few	CASSPTTGGLSAFF	TGTGCCAGCTCACCTACGACAGGGGGCTTGTCAGCTTTCTTT